These 16 T cell receptor beta chains originate from one sample sequenced in a study of OX40 agonist ivuxolimab in advanced cancers. Produced via immunoSEQ multiplex PCR; TCRdb's table is partial and in-frame only. The sample holds almost 70,000 clones; 86% are singletons and the top ten take nearly 8.5%. The sequencing used CD4+ or CD8+ T cells sorted from blood, collected in a trial of the OX40 agonist ivuxolimab. These receptors originate from an adult with an advanced solid tumor such as melanoma, head and neck, liver or kidney cancer.

The chain combines TRBV6-5 with TRBJ2-1; D is unclear. Trimming removed 2 bases from V and 2 bases from J, with 10 bases in between. The V gene's germline CDR1 is MNHEY and CDR2 SVGAGI. This CDR3 is 15 amino acids long. The CDR3 spells CASSYTASTYNEQFF. CDR3 bases: TGTGCCAGCAGTTACACGGCCAGCACCTACAATGAGCAGTTCTTC.

For the CDR3, the DNA is TGTGCCAGCAGCTCGACTAGCGGGGGGCGTAATGAGCAGTTCTTC. As protein: CASSSTSGGRNEQFF. This chain joins TRBV7-3 and TRBJ2-1, with 13 bases fitting TRBD2. The J segment lost 7 bases and the V segment lost 4 bases, leaving 4 bases of the junction unmatched. Germline CDR1 is SGHTA and CDR2 is FQGTGA. The CDR3 extends over 15 amino acids.

This sequence joins TRBV5-1 and TRBJ2-1, with D unclear. The V end lost 4 bases, the J end lost 0 bases, and 17 bases lay between the germline ends. The CDR3 is 17 residues long. In germline, CDR1 is SGHRS, CDR2 YFSETQ. CDR3 sequence: CASSPTKGLSSYNEQFF. The CDR3 DNA reads as TGCGCCAGCAGCCCTACGAAGGGCCTTAGCTCCTACAATGAGCAGTTCTTC.

The V call is TRBV19, the J call TRBJ1-2, with a tentative D call TRBD1 (6 bases). The V gene's germline CDR1 is LNHDA and CDR2 SQIVND (reference sequence). The CDR3 contains 14 residues. V dropped 5 bases and J dropped 0 bases, with 10 bases sitting between them. CDR3 loop: CASSQGGSNYGYTF. The DNA for the CDR3 is TGTGCCAGTAGTCAAGGGGGTTCTAACTATGGCTACACCTTC.

J is TRBJ1-1 and V is TRBV11-3, with D possibly TRBD1 on 6 matching bases. CDR3 length: 14 amino acids. CDR1 and CDR2 from the germline V gene are SGHNT and YENEEA. V was clipped by 4 bases and J by 1 base, with 10 bases between them. The CDR3 spells CASSSDRWNTEAFF. The CDR3 DNA sequence: TGTGCCAGCAGCTCAGACAGGTGGAACACTGAAGCTTTCTTT.

V and J are TRBV18 and TRBJ2-5, with 9 bases lining up with TRBD1. Germline V lookup: CDR1 KGHSH, CDR2 LQKENI. There are 15 residues in the CDR3. After removal of 1 base from V and 2 bases from J, the junction contained 2 bases not matched to a gene. For the CDR3, the DNA is TGTGCCAGCTCACCACGGACAGGGGCTCAAGAGACCCAGTACTTC. It is translated as CASSPRTGAQETQYF.

The rearrangement joins TRBV30 to TRBJ2-3; the D gene is possibly TRBD1 (5 bases). The ends were cut back, 0 bases at V and 6 bases at J, with 10 bases in the middle. Germline values: CDR1 GTSNPN, CDR2 SVGIG (reference sequence). The CDR3 is 13 residues long. The CDR3 nucleotides read TGTGCCTGGAGTGTAGGGGATACCGATACGCAGTATTTT. Its translation is CAWSVGDTDTQYF.

J is TRBJ1-2 and V is TRBV7-2, with 9 bases aligning to TRBD1. The V gene's germline CDR1 is SGHTA and CDR2 FQGNSA. The CDR3 consists of 17 residues. V shed 7 bases, J shed 7 bases, and the junction held 19 bases outside the gene matches. The DNA for the CDR3 is TGTGCCAGCAACGTATGGGACAGGGTGGGAGAGGAGTCTGGCTACACCTTC. Protein sequence: CASNVWDRVGEESGYTF. Supplemented by reference TRBV7-2 and TRBJ1-2, the full variable domain reads GAGVSQSPSNKVTEKGKDVELRCDPISGHTALYWYRQSLGQGLEFLIYFQGNSAPDKSGLPSDRFSAERTGGSVSTLTIQRTQQEDSAVYLCASNVWDRVGEESGYTFGSGTRLTVV.

The genes are TRBV9 and TRBJ1-4, with a possible D match to TRBD1 (5 bases). The CDR3 runs to 18 residues. Trimming took off 5 bases at V and 0 bases at J, with 20 bases between the two ends. Germline V CDR1 and CDR2: SGDLS, YYNGEE. CDR3 bases: TGTGCCAGCAGACCACGGGACGGCGAATTTACAACTAATGAAAAACTGTTTTTT. This encodes CASRPRDGEFTTNEKLFF.

V is TRBV4-3 and J is TRBJ1-5; D is possibly TRBD1 (5 bases). The CDR3 spans 17 residues. Trimming cost V 0 bases and J 7 bases, with 19 bases left between them. The germline gives CDR1 LGHNA, CDR2 YSLEER. The CDR3 is CASSQDLRGKGVQPQHF. CDR3 in DNA: TGCGCCAGCAGCCAAGACCTCCGGGGGAAAGGGGTACAGCCCCAGCATTTT.

The chain has TRBV11-2 and TRBJ2-7; 10 bases agree with TRBD1. This CDR3 is 13 amino acids long. Germline values: CDR1 SGHAT, CDR2 FQNNGV. Trimming removed 5 bases from V and 5 bases from J; junction bases left unmatched: 3. The chain's CDR3 is CASSRDRGNEQYF. CDR3 nucleotide sequence: TGTGCCAGCAGCCGGGACAGGGGAAACGAGCAGTACTTC.

J is TRBJ1-6 and V is TRBV5-4; D call uncertain. The CDR3 loop spans 18 amino acids. V was cut by 0 bases and J by 6 bases, with 19 bases left in between. Germline V gives CDR1 SGHNT, CDR2 YYREEE (reference sequence). The CDR3 spells CASSLGGEGIRINSPLHF. As DNA, the CDR3 is TGTGCCAGCAGCTTGGGGGGTGAGGGCATAAGGATTAATTCACCCCTCCACTTT.

The rearrangement links TRBV6-4 to TRBJ2-4; 7 bases line up with TRBD2. Germline-derived CDR1 and CDR2 are MRHNA and SNTAGT. Germline trimming cut 6 bases from V and 6 bases from J; bases unmatched to any gene: 8. This CDR3 contains 14 residues. The CDR3 DNA follows: TGTGCCAGCAGGTCGGGGGGAGAGGCAAACATTCAGTACTTC. Protein product: CASRSGGEANIQYF.

V usage is TRBV15 and J usage is TRBJ2-4; D tentatively reads TRBD1 or TRBD2 (6 bases each). V was cut by 2 bases and J by 6 bases, with 14 bases left in between. There are 15 residues in the CDR3. Germline V gene sequence: CDR1 LNHNV, CDR2 YYDKDF (reference sequence). The CDR3 DNA is TGTGCCACCAGCAGAAACCCCAGGGGACTAAACATTCAGTACTTC. Protein: CATSRNPRGLNIQYF.

The CDR3 DNA sequence: TGTGCCAGCAGAGGAGGACGGTCCTATGGCTACACCTTC. Protein sequence: CASRGGRSYGYTF. This chain joins TRBV28 and TRBJ1-2; D not certain. The CDR3 totals 13 residues. Germline V gene sequence: CDR1 MDHEN, CDR2 SYDVKM. The V end was cut by 6 bases, the J end by 4 bases, with 12 bases between.

The chain combines TRBV2 with TRBJ1-6; D is possibly TRBD1 (6 bases). CDR1 SNHLY and CDR2 FYNNEI come from the germline V gene. The germline V and J ends were trimmed by 7 bases and 7 bases, with 11 bases remaining between them. This CDR3 is built from 13 residues. This CDR3 reads CASIWTENSPLHF. In DNA form, the CDR3 reads TGTGCCAGCATTTGGACAGAAAATTCACCCCTCCACTTT.